This is a list of T cell receptor beta chains from one sample in a study of shared clonotypes between healthy human individuals. Produced via immunoSEQ multiplex PCR; TCRdb's table is partial and in-frame only. Of approximately 2,300,000 clones listed, 92% are singletons. Sequencing was carried out using naive CD4+ T cells from PBMCs. These receptors all come from a man aged 18 to 35 in good health. Some clones in this sample may be carry-over from other donors' samples. The CDR3 runs from the conserved cysteine through the conserved F or W. Fields, in order: V gene, J gene, D gene, clone size, CDR3 protein, CDR3 DNA. D genes are given only for firm matches. Size values are once, few and many counts, or a class for expanded clones, and some rows have none.

TRBV28	TRBJ2-3	TRBD2	.	CASSLAAIGGDTQYF	TGTGCCAGCAGTCTAGCGGCCATTGGGGGGGATACGCAGTATTTT
TRBV7-2	TRBJ2-7	TRBD2	once	CASTLSGRYYEQYF	TGTGCCAGCACCCTAAGCGGGAGATACTACGAGCAGTACTTC
TRBV28	TRBJ2-7	TRBD2	.	CASSRSGRVSYEQYF	TGTGCCAGCAGTCGAAGCGGGAGAGTTTCCTACGAGCAGTACTTC
TRBV5-6	TRBJ1-4	TRBD1	.	CASTRGREKLFF	TGTGCCAGCACCAGGGGGAGAGAAAAACTGTTTTTT
TRBV28	TRBJ1-3	TRBD1	once	CASSPGGRVGNTIYF	TGTGCCAGCAGTCCAGGGGGGAGGGTTGGAAACACCATATATTTT
TRBV9	TRBJ1-1	.	.	CARTTATGNTEAFF	TGTGCCAGGACAACCGCGACGGGGAACACTGAAGCTTTCTTT
TRBV6-6	TRBJ2-7	.	.	CASSGPGHSYEQYF	TGTGCCAGCAGTGGTCCGGGACACAGCTACGAGCAGTACTTC
TRBV5-6	TRBJ1-1	TRBD1	.	CASSLVFAGTDGAAFF	TGTGCCAGCAGCTTGGTATTCGCAGGGACAGACGGAGCGGCTTTCTTT
TRBV1	TRBJ2-3	.	.	CTSSQVTSKSTDTQYF	TGCACCAGCAGCCAGGTCACTAGCAAAAGCACAGATACGCAGTATTTT
TRBV19	TRBJ1-5	.	.	CASSTLDSYSNQPQHF	TGTGCCAGTAGTACACTGGACAGTTATAGCAATCAGCCCCAGCATTTT
TRBV5-1	TRBJ2-3	.	.	CASNIGGASTDTQYF	TGCGCCAGCAATATAGGCGGAGCCAGCACAGATACGCAGTATTTT
TRBV5-4	TRBJ1-3	TRBD1	once	CASSLGQGRSGNTIYF	TGTGCCAGCAGCTTGGGACAGGGACGCTCTGGAAACACCATATATTTT